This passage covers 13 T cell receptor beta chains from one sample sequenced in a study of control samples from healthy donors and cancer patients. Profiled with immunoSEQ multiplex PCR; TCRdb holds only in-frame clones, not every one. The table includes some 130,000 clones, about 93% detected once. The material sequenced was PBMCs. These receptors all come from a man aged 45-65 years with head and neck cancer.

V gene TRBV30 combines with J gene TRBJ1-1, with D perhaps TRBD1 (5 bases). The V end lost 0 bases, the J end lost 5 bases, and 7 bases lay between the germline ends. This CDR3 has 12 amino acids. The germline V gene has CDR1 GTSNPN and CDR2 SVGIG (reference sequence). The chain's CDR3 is CAWSVKGTEAFF. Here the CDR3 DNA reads TGTGCCTGGAGTGTGAAGGGGACTGAAGCTTTCTTT.

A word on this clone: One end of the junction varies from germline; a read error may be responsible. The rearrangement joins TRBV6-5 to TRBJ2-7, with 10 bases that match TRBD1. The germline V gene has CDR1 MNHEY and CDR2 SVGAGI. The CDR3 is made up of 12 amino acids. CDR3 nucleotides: TGTGCCAGCAGCCCGACAGGGGGCAAGGCGGACTTC. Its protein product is CASSPTGGKADF.

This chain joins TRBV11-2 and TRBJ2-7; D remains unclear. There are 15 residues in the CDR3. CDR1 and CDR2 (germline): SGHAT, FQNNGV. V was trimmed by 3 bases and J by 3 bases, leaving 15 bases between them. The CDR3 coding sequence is TGTGCCAGCAGCTTGGGAACTAACTCGAACTACGAGCAGTACTTC. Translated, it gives CASSLGTNSNYEQYF.

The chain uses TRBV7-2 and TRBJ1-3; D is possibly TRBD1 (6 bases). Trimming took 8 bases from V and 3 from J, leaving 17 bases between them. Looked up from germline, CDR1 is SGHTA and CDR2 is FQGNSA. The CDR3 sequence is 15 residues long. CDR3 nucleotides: TGTGCCAGCGGGGAACGCAGGACAGTTGGAAACACCATATATTTT. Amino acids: CASGERRTVGNTIYF. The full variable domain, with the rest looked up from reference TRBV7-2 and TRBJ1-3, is GAGVSQSPSNKVTEKGKDVELRCDPISGHTALYWYRQSLGQGLEFLIYFQGNSAPDKSGLPSDRFSAERTGGSVSTLTIQRTQQEDSAVYLCASGERRTVGNTIYFGEGSWLTVV.

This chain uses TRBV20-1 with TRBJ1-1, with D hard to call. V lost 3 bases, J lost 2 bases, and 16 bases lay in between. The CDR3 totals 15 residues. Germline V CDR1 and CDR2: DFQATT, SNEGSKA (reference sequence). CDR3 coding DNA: TGCAGTGCTAGTGTCTGGGGAATTGGTAACACTGAAGCTTTCTTT. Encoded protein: CSASVWGIGNTEAFF.

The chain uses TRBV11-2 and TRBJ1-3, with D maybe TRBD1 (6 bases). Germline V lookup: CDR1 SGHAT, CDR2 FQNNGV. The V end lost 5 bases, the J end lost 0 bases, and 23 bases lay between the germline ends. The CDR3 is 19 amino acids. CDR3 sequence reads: CASSRRKQGIPISGNTIYF. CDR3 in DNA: TGTGCCAGCAGCCGAAGAAAACAGGGAATACCCATCTCTGGAAACACCATATATTTT.

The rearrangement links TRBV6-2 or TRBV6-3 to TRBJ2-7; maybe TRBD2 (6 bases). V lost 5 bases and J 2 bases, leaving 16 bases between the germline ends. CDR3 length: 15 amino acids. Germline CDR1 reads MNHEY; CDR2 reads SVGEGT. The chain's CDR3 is CASSPRAGFPYEQYF. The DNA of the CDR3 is TGTGCCAGCAGTCCCCGGGCGGGGTTCCCCTACGAGCAGTACTTC.

The CDR3 loop reads CASSPGTRRYF. For the CDR3, the DNA is TGTGCCAGCAGCCCCGGGACTAGGAGGTATTTT. The V gene is TRBV7-8, the J gene TRBJ2-3; 8 bases match TRBD2. Per the germline V gene, CDR1 is SGHVS and CDR2 is FQNEAQ. The V and J ends lost 5 bases and 14 bases, in that order; junction bases with no gene match: 6. The CDR3 totals 11 residues. Filled out from reference TRBV7-8 and TRBJ2-3, the complete variable domain reads GAGVSQSPRYKVAKRGQDVALRCDPISGHVSLFWYQQALGQGPEFLTYFQNEAQLDKSGLPSDRFFAERPEGSVSTLKIQRTQQEDSAVYLCASSPGTRRYFGPGTRLTVL.

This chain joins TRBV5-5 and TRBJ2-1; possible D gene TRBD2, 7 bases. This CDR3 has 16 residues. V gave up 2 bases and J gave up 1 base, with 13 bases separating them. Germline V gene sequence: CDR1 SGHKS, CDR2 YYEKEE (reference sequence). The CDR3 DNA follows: TGTGCCAGCAGCTTATTCGGGGGGCGATCCTACAATGAGCAGTTCTTC. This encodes CASSLFGGRSYNEQFF.

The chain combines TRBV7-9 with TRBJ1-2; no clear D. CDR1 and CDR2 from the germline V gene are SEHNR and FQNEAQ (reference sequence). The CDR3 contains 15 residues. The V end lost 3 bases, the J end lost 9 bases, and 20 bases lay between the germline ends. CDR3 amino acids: CASSLEPNILRRYTF. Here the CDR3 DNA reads TGTGCCAGCAGCTTGGAGCCGAACATCCTTCGGCGCTACACCTTC.

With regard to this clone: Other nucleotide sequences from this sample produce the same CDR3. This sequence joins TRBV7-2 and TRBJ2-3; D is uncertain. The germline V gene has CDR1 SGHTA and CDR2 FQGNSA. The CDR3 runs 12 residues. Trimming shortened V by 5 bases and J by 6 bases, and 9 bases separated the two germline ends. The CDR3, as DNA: TGTGCCAGCAGCCTAGACACGGATACGCAGTATTTT. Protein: CASSLDTDTQYF.

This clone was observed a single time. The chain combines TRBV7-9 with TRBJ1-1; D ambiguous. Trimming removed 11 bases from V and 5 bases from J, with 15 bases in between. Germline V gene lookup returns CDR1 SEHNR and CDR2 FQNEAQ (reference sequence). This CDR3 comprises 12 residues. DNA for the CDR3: TGTGCCTCCTCCGGCAGATGGACTGAAGCTTTCTTT. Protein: CASSGRWTEAFF.

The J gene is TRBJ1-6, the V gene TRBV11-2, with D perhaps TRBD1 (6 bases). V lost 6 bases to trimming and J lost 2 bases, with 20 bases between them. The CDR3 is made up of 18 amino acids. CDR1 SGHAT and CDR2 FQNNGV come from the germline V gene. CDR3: CASSSTNIQGPYNSPLHF. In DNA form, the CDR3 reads TGTGCCAGCAGTTCTACTAATATACAGGGCCCCTATAATTCACCCCTCCACTTT.